These T cell receptor beta chains were read from a single sample in a study of T cell repertoires in cytomegalovirus infection. TCRdb re-called the reads through MiXCR, storing one row per CDR3 protein. The table lists about 130,000 distinct CDR3 sequences, roughly 9% of them singletons. The sequencing sample was made of PBMCs. Receptors originate from a human donor in good health (CMV status not recorded). Some clones in this sample may be carry-over from other donors' samples. CDR3s include the opening cysteine and the closing phenylalanine or tryptophan. A D gene is named only where the DNA matches it firmly. The size of a clone is reported for some rows only, either as once, few or many, or as a class for expanded clones.

many,.,TRBJ1-5,TRBV12-3/TRBV12-4,TGTGCCAGCTCCTTTCGTGCGGATCAGCCCCAGCATTTT,CASSFRADQPQHF
many,.,TRBJ2-6,TRBV28,TGTGCCAGCAGCCTCCTGGCCAACGTCCTGACTTTC,CASSLLANVLTF
many,.,TRBJ2-3,TRBV7-2,TGTGCCAGCAGCTCTAAGGGGGCAGATACGCAGTATTTT,CASSSKGADTQYF
few,.,TRBJ1-5,TRBV20-1,TGCAGTGCTAGTGAGGGAAGGGGCAATCAGCCCCAGCATTTT,CSASEGRGNQPQHF
few,.,TRBJ1-2,TRBV5-1,TGCGCCAGCAGCTTGGTGGGGCCAGGCCTGCCCAACTATGGCTACACCTTC,CASSLVGPGLPNYGYTF
many,.,TRBJ1-1,TRBV6-5,TGTGCCAGCAGGACTGAAATTCAGAACACTGAAGCTTTCTTT,CASRTEIQNTEAFF
many,.,TRBJ1-4,TRBV7-9,TGTGCCAGTGGGAGGGGTGCAACTAATGAAAAACTGTTTTTT,CASGRGATNEKLFF
many,TRBD1,TRBJ2-7,TRBV7-2,TGTGCCAGCAGCTTAGCATTGGGACAGGGGGCTTACGAGCAGTACTTC,CASSLALGQGAYEQYF
many,TRBD1,TRBJ1-1,TRBV19,TGTGCCAGTAGTTCCACAAGCAGGGGGGTAAATACTGAAGCTTTCTTT,CASSSTSRGVNTEAFF
many,TRBD2,TRBJ2-1,TRBV6-5,TGTGCCAGCAGTGTACTAGCGGGTGAGCAGTTCTTC,CASSVLAGEQFF
many,TRBD1,TRBJ1-4,TRBV6-6,TGTGCCAGCACCTCGGGACAGGGGATTAGGAACGAAAAACTGTTTTTT,CASTSGQGIRNEKLFF
many,.,TRBJ1-5,TRBV7-8,TGTGCCAGCAGCTCTGCGGGACTAAATAGCAATCAGCCCCAGCATTTT,CASSSAGLNSNQPQHF
many,TRBD1,TRBJ1-2,TRBV19,TGTGCCAGTACCCGCCGGGACAGCGACCGCTACACCTTC,CASTRRDSDRYTF
many,.,TRBJ2-7,TRBV12-3/TRBV12-4,TGTGCCAGCAGTACGGCCGTCCTTGGGAAAAACGAGCAGTACTTC,CASSTAVLGKNEQYF
many,.,TRBJ1-5,TRBV28,TGTGCCAGCATCGGGCAGCTTTACAATAGCAATCAGCCCCAGCATTTT,CASIGQLYNSNQPQHF
many,TRBD2,TRBJ2-1,TRBV20-1,TGCAGTGCTCTCGGGACTAGCGGCGACAATGAGCAGTTCTTC,CSALGTSGDNEQFF
many,TRBD1,TRBJ2-3,TRBV20-1,TGCAGTGCTAGGGGGACAGGGCCGCAGGTTTGGGACACAGATACGCAGTATTTT,CSARGTGPQVWDTDTQYF
many,.,TRBJ1-3,TRBV7-2,TGTGCCAGCAGCCCGGGGGAGTTCTCTGGAAACACCATATATTTT,CASSPGEFSGNTIYF
few,.,TRBJ1-2,TRBV2,TGTGCCAGCAGTCTCAGGGACGGCTACACCTTC,CASSLRDGYTF
few,.,TRBJ2-5,TRBV7-8,TGTGCCAGCAGCTTACAGAGTTCGAATTCCCAAGAGACCCAGTACTTC,CASSLQSSNSQETQYF
many,TRBD1,TRBJ2-1,TRBV7-6,TGTGCCAGCAGCCGCAAGGGCGGGACAGGCTACAATGAGCAGTTCTTC,CASSRKGGTGYNEQFF
.,.,TRBJ1-2,TRBV10-3,TGTGCCATCAGTGAACAGGGTATCTATGGCTACACCTTC,CAISEQGIYGYTF
many,.,TRBJ2-7,TRBV7-2,TGTGCCAGCAGCTTAGTGTTGAGGGGAAGGGAGCAGTACTTC,CASSLVLRGREQYF
many,.,TRBJ2-6,TRBV28,TGTGCCAGCAGTTCGAGTTGGGGGCAGACCAAGAGTGGCTCTGGGGCCAACGTCCTGACTTTC,CASSSSWGQTKSGSGANVLTF
few,TRBD1,TRBJ1-6,TRBV9,TGTGCCAGCAGCGTAGGGAACAGGGGTAGGTCACCCCTCCACTTT,CASSVGNRGRSPLHF
many,.,TRBJ2-2,TRBV7-6,TGTGCCAGCAGCTTTAAGGGACGCGGATCAAACACCGGGGAGCTGTTTTTT,CASSFKGRGSNTGELFF
.,TRBD1,TRBJ1-5,TRBV20-1,TGCAGTCCTGCCGGCCAGGGGGGTCAGCCCCAGCATTTT,CSPAGQGGQPQHF
many,.,TRBJ2-7,TRBV20-1,TGCAGTGTTAAGAGGGCAGGGAACCTCTACGAGCAGTACTTC,CSVKRAGNLYEQYF
.,.,TRBJ1-5,TRBV12-5,TGTGCTAGTGGTTTGGATCAGCCCCAGCATTTT,CASGLDQPQHF